Here is one T cell receptor (beta chain) with its context. This entry belongs to a study of T cell responses to AZD1222 COVID-19 vaccine. TCRdb keeps only in-frame clones here, not all; method: immunoSEQ multiplex PCR. Here the sample spans roughly 180,000 clones, 91% being singletons. Germline CDR1 SNHLY, CDR2 FYNNEI. V gave up 5 bases and J gave up 3 bases, with 13 bases separating them. There are 15 residues in the CDR3. This sequence was found in an adult who received the AZD1222 COVID-19 vaccine. Source: peripheral blood, taken 28 days after the second AZD1222 dose. The rearrangement links TRBV2 to TRBJ1-4; tentative D call: TRBD1 (6 bases). CDR3 residues: CASSFYRGSNEKLFF. The CDR3 DNA reads as TGTGCCAGCAGTTTTTATAGGGGGTCTAATGAAAAACTGTTTTTT.